This TCR beta chain was profiled in a study of blood T cells in healthy people across ages. This clonotype was seen a handful of times. Together with a sample-barcoded 5' primer, a J-beta primer mix was included in a second PCR lasting about 7 to 11 cycles. From the 5' RACE reads, TCRdb called clonotypes with MiXCR, one entry per CDR3 protein. The repertoire consists of 450,000 to 700,000 distinct CDR3 sequences, with roughly 28% occurring once and the leading ten covering around 20%. The source is a woman in her 70s in good health. Sequencing was done on a sample of blood.

The CDR3 coding sequence is TGTGCCAGCGGGAAGGGAGGAAACACTGAAGCTTTCTTT. Protein sequence: CASGKGGNTEAFF. The V call is TRBV12-3 or TRBV12-4, the J call TRBJ1-1; no clear D gene. The CDR3 runs 13 residues. V was shortened by 8 bases and J by 2 bases, with 12 bases between the two germline ends.